This TCR beta chain was obtained from a study of PD-L1 blockade in urothelial cancer. As for the study in general: From 0 to 3 prior chemotherapy regimens had been given to the patients. At 3 weeks (second dose) and 6 weeks after starting treatment, blood was analyzed. Median T cell yield per blood sample was about 150,000 cells.

Measured with immunoSEQ multiplex PCR; TCRdb has only the in-frame clones, and not every one. The sample lists 55,000 to 70,000 clones, approximately 80% occurring once. A note on this clone: Its specificity is not known.

Trimming at V came to 6 bases and at J to 5 bases, leaving 13 bases not matched to a gene. CDR1 is LNHDA, CDR2 SQIVND, per germline (reference sequence). There are 16 residues in the CDR3. Study conclusions and caveats: Tumor-associated clones in blood expanded more at 3 weeks in durable-benefit patients.

This TCR derives from an older man with urothelial cancer. The source material was PBMCs, sampled around atezolizumab (anti-PD-L1) treatment. The chain combines TRBV19 with TRBJ2-5, with TRBD2 matching over 9 bases. CDR3 amino acids: CASSPDNAGGPETQYF. CDR3 in DNA: TGTGCCAGTAGCCCCGACAACGCGGGAGGGCCCGAGACCCAGTACTTC.